These T cell receptor beta chains were read from a single sample in a study of T cells in Graves' hyperthyroidism and ophthalmopathy. In TCRdb, the multiplex PCR reads were re-called with MiXCR into one record per CDR3 protein. The table lists approximately 480,000 distinct CDR3 sequences, around 20% of them singletons, with about 30% in the top ten. Sequences were obtained from blood. The receptors derive from a man aged 18 to 29 with Graves' hyperthyroidism. Each CDR3 is given with its conserved first and last residue. Fields, in order: V gene, J gene, D gene, clone size, CDR3 protein, CDR3 DNA. A D gene is named only where the DNA matches it firmly. The listing skips clone size in some rows; elsewhere it reads once, few, many or a size class.

v_call: TRBV29-1
j_call: TRBJ2-7
d_call: NA
clone_size: few
cdr3_aa: CSVLEDSYEQYF
cdr3_nt: TGCAGCGTTCTAGAGGACTCCTACGAGCAGTACTTC

v_call: TRBV12-3/TRBV12-4
j_call: TRBJ1-2
d_call: TRBD1
clone_size: few
cdr3_aa: CASSYGKQGVYTF
cdr3_nt: TGTGCCAGCAGTTATGGGAAACAGGGGGTCTACACCTTC

v_call: TRBV5-1
j_call: TRBJ1-1
d_call: NA
clone_size: many
cdr3_aa: CASSLGSGKNTEAFF
cdr3_nt: TGCGCCAGCAGCTTGGGAAGCGGAAAGAACACTGAAGCTTTCTTT

v_call: TRBV28
j_call: TRBJ1-1
d_call: TRBD1
clone_size: NA
cdr3_aa: CASSFGTGISVNTEAFF
cdr3_nt: TGTGCCAGCAGCTTCGGGACAGGGATAAGTGTGAACACTGAAGCTTTCTTT

v_call: TRBV6-5
j_call: TRBJ1-6
d_call: TRBD1
clone_size: few
cdr3_aa: CASSYYQGQNNSPLHF
cdr3_nt: TGTGCCAGCAGCTATTATCAGGGACAGAATAATTCACCCCTCCACTTT

v_call: TRBV11-2
j_call: TRBJ2-2
d_call: TRBD1
clone_size: few
cdr3_aa: CASSLPVGTGRFSTGELFF
cdr3_nt: TGTGCCAGCAGCCTCCCAGTGGGGACAGGGCGGTTTAGCACCGGGGAGCTGTTTTTT

v_call: TRBV25-1
j_call: TRBJ1-2
d_call: TRBD1
clone_size: many
cdr3_aa: CAREVSGTVENYGYTF
cdr3_nt: TGTGCCAGAGAAGTGTCCGGGACAGTGGAAAACTATGGCTACACCTTC

v_call: TRBV12-3/TRBV12-4
j_call: TRBJ1-1
d_call: TRBD1
clone_size: once
cdr3_aa: CASRQTGQGWEAFF
cdr3_nt: TGTGCCAGCAGGCAAACGGGACAGGGCTGGGAAGCTTTCTTT

v_call: TRBV6-2/TRBV6-3
j_call: TRBJ2-7
d_call: NA
clone_size: many
cdr3_aa: CASEHLYYEQYF
cdr3_nt: TGTGCCAGCGAACATCTGTACTACGAGCAGTACTTC

v_call: TRBV5-1
j_call: TRBJ1-1
d_call: TRBD1
clone_size: many
cdr3_aa: CASSWTGDEAFF
cdr3_nt: TGCGCCAGCAGCTGGACAGGGGATGAAGCTTTCTTT

v_call: TRBV28
j_call: TRBJ2-2
d_call: TRBD1
clone_size: many
cdr3_aa: CASSRTGSSGELFF
cdr3_nt: TGTGCCAGCAGCAGGACAGGGTCGTCCGGGGAGCTGTTTTTT